The clone carrying this TCR beta chain was detected only once. Its antigen is still unknown. This CDR3 region has 14 residues. The germline gives CDR1 SGHRS, CDR2 YFSETQ. Unmatched junction bases numbered 7, after V lost 4 bases and J lost 6 bases. These data belong to a study of cytomegalovirus exposure and HLA in healthy donors. Study-wide points: Confirmation was obtained in vitro that a few CMV-associated chains are specific for CMV antigens.

Using immunoSEQ multiplex PCR, the repertoire was profiled, and TCRdb retains in-frame clones only, with some absent. The table has hundreds of thousands of clones, around nine tenths seen once. Sequences were obtained from PBMCs. V is TRBV5-1 and J is TRBJ2-7; 10 nucleotides match TRBD1. The TCR sequence derives from a woman between 18 and 29 years old in good health and CMV-seronegative. For the CDR3, the DNA is TGCGCCAGCAGCGCCGGGACAGGGGTTCGCGAGCAGTACTTC. Amino acid sequence: CASSAGTGVREQYF.